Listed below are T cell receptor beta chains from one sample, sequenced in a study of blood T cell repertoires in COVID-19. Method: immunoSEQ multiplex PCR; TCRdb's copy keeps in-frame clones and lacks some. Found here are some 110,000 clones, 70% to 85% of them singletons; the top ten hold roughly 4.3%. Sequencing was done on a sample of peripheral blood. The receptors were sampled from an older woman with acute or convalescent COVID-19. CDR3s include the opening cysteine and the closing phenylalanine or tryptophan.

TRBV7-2 CASTRGAYTDTQYF
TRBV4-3 CASSQVSGGGRAAFF
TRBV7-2 CASFTPGQGYNEQFF
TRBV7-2 CASRTSGGRGETQYF
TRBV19 CASSWVQGIYGYTF
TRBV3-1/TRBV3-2 CASSLGVVAEAFF
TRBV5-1 CASSSDRNNSPLHF
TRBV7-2 CASSLGRNTEAFF
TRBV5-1 CASSSSGRGQANEQFF
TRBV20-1 CSAQNNEQFF
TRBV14 CASSQGTGWNTEAFF
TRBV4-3 CASSQEAGATFYGYTF
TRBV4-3 CASSQDFAGMDDTQYF
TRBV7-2 CASSSQGATEAFF
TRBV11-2 CASSTRQGGSSPLHF
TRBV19 CASSIVGTNYGYTF
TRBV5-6 CASSLGGGGEQYF
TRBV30 CAWSQIHNTGELFF
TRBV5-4 CASSLGRGLVETQYF
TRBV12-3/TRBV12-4 CASRRQGTGELFF
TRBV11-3 CASSSTGDQETQYF
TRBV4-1 CASSQGQASPLHF
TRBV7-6 CASSPGTPGSYNEQFF
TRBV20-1 CSASLGDGYTF
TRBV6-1 CASSEPDRGLEAFF
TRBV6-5 CASSYVAGRQPQHF
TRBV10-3 CAISESAGTNYGYTF
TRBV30 CAWNPGVIINYGYTF
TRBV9 CASSLWGEPTDTQYF
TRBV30 CAWRGQGANYGYTF
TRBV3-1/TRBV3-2 CASSHTQGWSEKLFF
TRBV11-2 CASSERDSYSGANVLTF
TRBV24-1 CATSDSGGAWPYEQFF
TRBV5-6 CASSLALRGTYEQYF
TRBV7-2 CASSSTGLAGGYNEQFF
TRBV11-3 CASSLVVAYYSNTGELFF
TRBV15 CATSRDLGGKLFF
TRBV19 CASKLSGELRTGELFF
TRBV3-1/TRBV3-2 CASSQGSGGTTDTQYF
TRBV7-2 CASSPGLDRAFNYGYTF
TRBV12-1 CASSFAQGFGYTF
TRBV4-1 CASSLEVGATGNTIYF
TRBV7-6 CASSRGPISNTGELFF
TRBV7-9 CASSLAPGQNTEAFF
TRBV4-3 CASSQDFQQTTYNEQFF
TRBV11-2 CASSLVLAGTDTQYF
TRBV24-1 CATSPGTGPYGYTF
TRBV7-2 CASSLLVTGELFF